This TCR beta chain was recovered during a study of shared T cell receptors in the human thymus (TCRdb year 2021). Describing the broader study: The study examined how self-reactive, shared T-cell receptor alpha chains are generated in the human thymus.

Library preparation employed the immunoSEQ multiplex PCR assay. Here the immuneACCESS table is served through TCRdb, limited to in-frame sequences with V and J called. Missing clones are a known gap in these copies; in checked studies unresolved V genes cover under half, and the rest lacks a known reason. Within this sample are hundreds of thousands of clones, with over 75% of them counted one time only. The ten largest clonotypes hold roughly 0.0097% of the sample. Trimming removed 5 bases from V and 4 bases from J; the gene matches leave 8 bases unexplained. CDR1 MGHDK and CDR2 SYGVNS are derived from the germline V gene. Including cysteine and phenylalanine, the CDR3 has 16 amino acids. CDR3 DNA only is kept here, 48 bases in frame from base 1. Worth noting for this clone: No antigen is known for it. Per-base quality was not reported, and no clone a single base away is much larger than it.

The same sample was also used in a study of human thymus T cells. From the second report: The donors were immunologically healthy infants in Finland who had open corrective cardiac surgery for congenital heart defects. Thymus tissue was obtained as surgical resects removed during corrective cardiac surgery. Both the thymic and the peripheral blood repertoires appeared to show biased V and J gene segment usage. The related research found that thymic TCR repertoires overlapped highly between unrelated individuals. The study used under 10 infant thymus samples plus four related peripheral blood samples to characterize TCR alpha and beta repertoires. The infant donors were about 7 to 250 days old, and the cohort included several males and two females. Thymocytes were freed from the tissue by mechanical means and kept at -70 degrees C as pellets of about 8.5-34 million cells. Genomic DNA was extracted from frozen cell pellets with a QIAsymphony instrument. The immunoSEQ multiplex PCR assay was used to amplify the TCRB and TCRAD loci from a standardized quantity of quality-controlled genomic DNA. Amplicons spanned the V(D)J region at a length sufficient to cover the CDR3 and identify V and J genes. The commercial immunoSEQ service was used to sequence amplicons on an Illumina platform. Primer bias and sequencing errors were corrected using previously described methods, and TCRAD and TCRB definitions followed the IMGT database. Repertoires were analysed with immunoSEQ Analyzer 3.0 and VDJTools, covering basic statistics, V/J segment usage, diversity estimates, rarefaction and pairwise overlap. Chao1, ChaoE, Efron-Thisted, Shannon and inverse Simpson indices were used to estimate diversity, which was also estimated on datasets down-sampled to the smallest sample. For repertoire overlap, CDR3 nucleotide sequence, V gene and J gene had to match strictly, and clustering was done by Jaccard-based multidimensional scaling. On average, thymus samples gave about 750,000 unique TCRB clonotypes, whereas blood samples gave approximately 84,000.

The sequenced sample consisted of thymocytes. The TCR comes from a boy less than two years old with a congenital heart defect. Donor details come from another sample of the same person, matched by shared clones. This sequence uses TRBV25-1 and TRBJ2-1, and TRBD2 aligns with 10 junction nucleotides. The DNA is as follows: TGTGCCAGCAGTTCCCAGCGGGAGGGATTATACAATGAGCAGTTCTTC. This encodes CASSSQREGLYNEQFF.